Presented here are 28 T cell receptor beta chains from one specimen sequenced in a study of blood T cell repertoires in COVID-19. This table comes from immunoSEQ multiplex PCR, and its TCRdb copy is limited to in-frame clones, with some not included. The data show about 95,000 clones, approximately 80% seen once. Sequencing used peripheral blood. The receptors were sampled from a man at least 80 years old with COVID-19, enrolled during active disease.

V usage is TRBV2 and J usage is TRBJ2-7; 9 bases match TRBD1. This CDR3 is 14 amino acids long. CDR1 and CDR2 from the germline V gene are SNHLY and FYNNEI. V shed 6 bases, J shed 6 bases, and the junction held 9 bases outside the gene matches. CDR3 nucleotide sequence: TGTGCCAGCAGGGGGACAGGGAGATTGAGCGAGCAGTACTTC. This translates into CASRGTGRLSEQYF.

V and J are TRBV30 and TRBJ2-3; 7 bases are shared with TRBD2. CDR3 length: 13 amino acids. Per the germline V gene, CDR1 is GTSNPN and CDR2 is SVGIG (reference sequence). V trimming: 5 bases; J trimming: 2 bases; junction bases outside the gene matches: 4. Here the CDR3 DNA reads TGTGCCTGGGACCGGGACTACACAGATACGCAGTATTTT. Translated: CAWDRDYTDTQYF.

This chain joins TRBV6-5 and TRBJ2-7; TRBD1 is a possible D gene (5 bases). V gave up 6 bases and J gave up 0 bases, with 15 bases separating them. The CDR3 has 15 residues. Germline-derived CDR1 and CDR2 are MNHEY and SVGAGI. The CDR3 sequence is CASSLDRISSYEQYF. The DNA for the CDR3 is TGTGCCAGCAGCCTCGACAGAATCAGCTCCTACGAGCAGTACTTC.

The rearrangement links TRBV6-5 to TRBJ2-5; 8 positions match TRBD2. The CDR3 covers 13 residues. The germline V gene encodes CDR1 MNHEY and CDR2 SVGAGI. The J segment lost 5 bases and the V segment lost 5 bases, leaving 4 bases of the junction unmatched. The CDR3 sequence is CASSRGGRETQYF. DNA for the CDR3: TGTGCCAGCAGTCGGGGGGGCCGGGAGACCCAGTACTTC.

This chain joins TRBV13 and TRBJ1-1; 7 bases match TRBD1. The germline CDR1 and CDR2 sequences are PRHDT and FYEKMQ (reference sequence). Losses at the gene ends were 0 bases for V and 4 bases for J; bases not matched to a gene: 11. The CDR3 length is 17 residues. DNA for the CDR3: TGTGCCAGCAGCTTAGGGAGGGGGCATAGGGTAAGCACTGAAGCTTTCTTT. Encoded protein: CASSLGRGHRVSTEAFF.

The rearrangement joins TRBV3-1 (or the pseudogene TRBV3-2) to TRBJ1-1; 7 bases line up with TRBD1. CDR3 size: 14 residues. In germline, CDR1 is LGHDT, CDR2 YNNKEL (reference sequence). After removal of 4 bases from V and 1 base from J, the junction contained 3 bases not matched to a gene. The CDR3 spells CASSPRDRNTEAFF. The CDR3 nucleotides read TGTGCCAGCAGCCCCCGGGACAGGAACACTGAAGCTTTCTTT.

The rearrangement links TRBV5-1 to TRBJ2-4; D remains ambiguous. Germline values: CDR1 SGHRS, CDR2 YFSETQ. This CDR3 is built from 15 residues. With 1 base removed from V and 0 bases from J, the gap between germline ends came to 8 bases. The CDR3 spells CASSLMAQAKNIQYF. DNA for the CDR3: TGCGCCAGCAGCTTGATGGCCCAAGCCAAAAACATTCAGTACTTC.

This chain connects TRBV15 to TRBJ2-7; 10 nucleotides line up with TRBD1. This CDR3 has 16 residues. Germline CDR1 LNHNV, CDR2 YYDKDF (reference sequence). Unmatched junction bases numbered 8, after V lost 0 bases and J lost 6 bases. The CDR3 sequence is CATSRDNPGTGVEQYF. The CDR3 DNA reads TGTGCCACCAGCAGAGACAACCCCGGGACAGGGGTCGAGCAGTACTTC. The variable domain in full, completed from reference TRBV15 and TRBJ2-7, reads DAMVIQNPRYQVTQFGKPVTLSCSQTLNHNVMYWYQQKSSQAPKLLFHYYDKDFNNEADTPDNFQSRRPNTSFCFLDIRSPGLGDTAMYLCATSRDNPGTGVEQYFGPGTRLTVT.

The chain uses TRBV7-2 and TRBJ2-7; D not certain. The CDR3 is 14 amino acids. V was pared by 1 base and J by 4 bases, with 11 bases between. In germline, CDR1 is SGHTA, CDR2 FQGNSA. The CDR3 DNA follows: TGTGCCAGCAGCTTAGGGCCGGAGTGGTACGAGCAGTACTTC. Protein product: CASSLGPEWYEQYF.

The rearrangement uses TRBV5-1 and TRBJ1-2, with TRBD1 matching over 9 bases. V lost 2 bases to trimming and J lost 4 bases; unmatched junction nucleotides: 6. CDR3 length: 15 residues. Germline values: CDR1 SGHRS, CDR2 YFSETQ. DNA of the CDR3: TGCGCCAGCAGCTTAACCACAGGGGGCGGCTATGGCTACACCTTC. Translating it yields CASSLTTGGGYGYTF.

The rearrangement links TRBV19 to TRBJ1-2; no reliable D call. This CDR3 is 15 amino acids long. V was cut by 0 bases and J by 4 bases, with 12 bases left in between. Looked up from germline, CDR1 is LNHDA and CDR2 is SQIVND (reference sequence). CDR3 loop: CASSIDIEFGYGYTF. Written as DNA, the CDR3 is TGTGCCAGTAGTATAGATATTGAGTTCGGCTATGGCTACACCTTC. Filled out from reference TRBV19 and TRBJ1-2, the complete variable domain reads DGGITQSPKYLFRKEGQNVTLSCEQNLNHDAMYWYRQDPGQGLRLIYYSQIVNDFQKGDIAEGYSVSREKKESFPLTVTSAQKNPTAFYLCASSIDIEFGYGYTFGSGTRLTVV.

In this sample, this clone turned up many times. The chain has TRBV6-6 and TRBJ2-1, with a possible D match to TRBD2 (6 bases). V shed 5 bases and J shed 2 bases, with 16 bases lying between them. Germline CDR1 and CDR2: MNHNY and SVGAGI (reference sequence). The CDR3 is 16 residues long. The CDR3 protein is CASSPATGTAYNEQFF. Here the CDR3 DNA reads TGTGCCAGCAGTCCGGCAACCGGGACTGCCTACAATGAGCAGTTCTTC.

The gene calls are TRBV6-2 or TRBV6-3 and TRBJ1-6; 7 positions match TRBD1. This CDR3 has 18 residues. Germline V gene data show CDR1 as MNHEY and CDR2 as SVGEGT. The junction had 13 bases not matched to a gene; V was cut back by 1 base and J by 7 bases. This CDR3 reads CASSYFSSTGTANSPLHF. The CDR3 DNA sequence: TGTGCCAGCAGTTACTTCTCCTCTACCGGGACAGCGAATTCACCCCTCCACTTT.

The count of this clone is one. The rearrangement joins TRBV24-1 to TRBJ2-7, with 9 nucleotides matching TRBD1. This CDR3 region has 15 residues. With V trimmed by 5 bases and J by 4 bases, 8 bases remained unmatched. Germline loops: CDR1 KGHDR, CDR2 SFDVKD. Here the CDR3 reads CATSAPGQGQYEQYF. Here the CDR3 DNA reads TGTGCCACCAGTGCCCCGGGACAGGGTCAATACGAGCAGTACTTC.

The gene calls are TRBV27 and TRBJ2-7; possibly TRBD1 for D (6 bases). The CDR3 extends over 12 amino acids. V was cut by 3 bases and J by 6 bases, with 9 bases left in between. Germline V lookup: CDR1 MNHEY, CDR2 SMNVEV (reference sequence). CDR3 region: CASSFRGAEQYF. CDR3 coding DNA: TGTGCCAGCAGTTTCAGGGGCGCCGAGCAGTACTTC.

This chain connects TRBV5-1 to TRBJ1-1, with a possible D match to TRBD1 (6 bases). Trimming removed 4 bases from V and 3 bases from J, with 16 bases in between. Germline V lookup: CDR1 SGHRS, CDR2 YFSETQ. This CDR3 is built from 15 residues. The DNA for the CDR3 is TGCGCCAGCAGCCCTCAAAGGGCAGGGGACACTGAAGCTTTCTTT. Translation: CASSPQRAGDTEAFF.

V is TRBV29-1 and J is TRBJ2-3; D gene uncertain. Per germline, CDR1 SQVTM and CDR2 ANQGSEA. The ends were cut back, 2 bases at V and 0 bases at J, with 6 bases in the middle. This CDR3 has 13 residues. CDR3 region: CSVELFSTDTQYF. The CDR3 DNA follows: TGCAGCGTTGAACTTTTCAGCACAGATACGCAGTATTTT.

This chain's CDR3 is CASSLRRGTANTGELFF. For the CDR3, the DNA is TGTGCCAGCAGCCTCCGACGTGGGACTGCGAACACCGGGGAGCTGTTTTTT. J is TRBJ2-2 and V is TRBV3-1 (or the pseudogene TRBV3-2); D may be TRBD2 (6 bases). The CDR3 sequence is 17 residues long. Germline V gives CDR1 LGHDT, CDR2 YNNKEL (reference sequence). V gave up 4 bases and J gave up 0 bases, with 15 bases separating them.

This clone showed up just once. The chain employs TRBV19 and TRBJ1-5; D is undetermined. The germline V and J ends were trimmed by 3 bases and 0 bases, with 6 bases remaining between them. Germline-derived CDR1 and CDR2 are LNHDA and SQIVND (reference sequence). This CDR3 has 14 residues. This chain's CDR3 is CASSIRYSNQPQHF. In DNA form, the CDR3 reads TGTGCCAGTAGTATCAGGTATAGCAATCAGCCCCAGCATTTT.

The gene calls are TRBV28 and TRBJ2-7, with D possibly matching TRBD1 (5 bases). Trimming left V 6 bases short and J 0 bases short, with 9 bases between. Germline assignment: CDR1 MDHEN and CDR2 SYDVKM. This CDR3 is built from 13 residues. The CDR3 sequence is CASRTDSSYEQYF. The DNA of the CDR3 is TGTGCCAGCAGAACAGACAGCTCCTACGAGCAGTACTTC.

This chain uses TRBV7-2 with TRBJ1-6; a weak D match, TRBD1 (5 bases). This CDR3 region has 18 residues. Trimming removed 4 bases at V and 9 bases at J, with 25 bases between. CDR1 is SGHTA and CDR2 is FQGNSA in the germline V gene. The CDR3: CASSSEPGLPPYGSPLHF. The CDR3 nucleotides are TGTGCCAGCAGCTCAGAACCGGGACTTCCTCCCTACGGTTCACCCCTCCACTTT.

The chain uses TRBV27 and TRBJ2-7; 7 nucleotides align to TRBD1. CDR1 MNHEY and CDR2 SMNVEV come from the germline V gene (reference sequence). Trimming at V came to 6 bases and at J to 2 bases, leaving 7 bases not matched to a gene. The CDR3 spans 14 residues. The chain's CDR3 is CASSPQGLPYEQYF. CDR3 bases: TGTGCCAGCAGCCCACAGGGGTTACCCTACGAGCAGTACTTC.

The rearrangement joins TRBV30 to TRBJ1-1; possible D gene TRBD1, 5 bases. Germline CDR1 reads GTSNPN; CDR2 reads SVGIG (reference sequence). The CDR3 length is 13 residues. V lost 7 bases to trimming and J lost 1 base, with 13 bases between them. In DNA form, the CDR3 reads TGTGCCTACGGGGGATGGGAGAACACTGAAGCTTTCTTT. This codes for CAYGGWENTEAFF. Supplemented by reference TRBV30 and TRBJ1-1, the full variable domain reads SQTIHQWPATLVQPVGSPLSLECTVEGTSNPNLYWYRQAAGRGLQLLFYSVGIGQISSEVPQNLSASRPQDRQFILSSKKLLLSDSGFYLCAYGGWENTEAFFGQGTRLTVV.

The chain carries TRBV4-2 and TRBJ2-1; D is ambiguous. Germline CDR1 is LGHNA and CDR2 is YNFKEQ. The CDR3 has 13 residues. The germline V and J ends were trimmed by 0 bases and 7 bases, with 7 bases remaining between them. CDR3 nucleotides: TGTGCCAGCAGCCAAGAGTTGGCTAATGAGCAGTTCTTC. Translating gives CASSQELANEQFF.

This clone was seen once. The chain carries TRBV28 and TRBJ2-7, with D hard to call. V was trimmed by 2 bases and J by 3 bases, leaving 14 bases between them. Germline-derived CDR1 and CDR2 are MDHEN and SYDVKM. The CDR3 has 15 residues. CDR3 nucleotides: TGTGCCAGCAGTTTAGTAGGCGGCGGCTACTACGAGCAGTACTTC. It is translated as CASSLVGGGYYEQYF.

This chain's CDR3 is CAISEGLANNEQFF. Here the CDR3 DNA reads TGTGCCATCAGTGAAGGACTAGCGAACAATGAGCAGTTCTTC. The chain recombines TRBV10-3 with TRBJ2-1, with 9 positions matching TRBD2. Germline V CDR1 and CDR2: ENHRY, SYGVKD. The trim removed 3 bases at V and 5 bases at J, leaving 2 bases unmatched. CDR3 size: 14 residues.

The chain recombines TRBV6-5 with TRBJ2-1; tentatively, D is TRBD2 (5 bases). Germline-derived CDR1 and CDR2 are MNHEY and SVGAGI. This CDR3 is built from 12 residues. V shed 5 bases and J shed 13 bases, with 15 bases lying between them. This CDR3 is CASSLLRTFQFF. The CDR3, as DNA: TGTGCCAGCAGTCTTCTAAGGACTTTCCAGTTCTTC.

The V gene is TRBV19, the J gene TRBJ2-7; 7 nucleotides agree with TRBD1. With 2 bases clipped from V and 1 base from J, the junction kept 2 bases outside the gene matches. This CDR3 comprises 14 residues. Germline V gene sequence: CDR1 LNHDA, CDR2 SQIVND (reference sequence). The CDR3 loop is CASSIRGQSYEQYF. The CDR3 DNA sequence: TGTGCCAGTAGTATAAGGGGGCAGTCCTACGAGCAGTACTTC. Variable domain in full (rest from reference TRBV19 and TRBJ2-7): DGGITQSPKYLFRKEGQNVTLSCEQNLNHDAMYWYRQDPGQGLRLIYYSQIVNDFQKGDIAEGYSVSREKKESFPLTVTSAQKNPTAFYLCASSIRGQSYEQYFGPGTRLTVT.